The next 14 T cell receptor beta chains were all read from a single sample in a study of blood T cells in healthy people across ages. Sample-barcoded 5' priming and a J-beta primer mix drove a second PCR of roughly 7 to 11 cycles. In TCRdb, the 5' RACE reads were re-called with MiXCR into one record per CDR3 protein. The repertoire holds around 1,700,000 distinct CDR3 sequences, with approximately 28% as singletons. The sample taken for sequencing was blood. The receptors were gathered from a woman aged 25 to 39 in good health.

CDR3 residues: CASSPQTGRNYGYTF. The CDR3, as DNA: TGTGCCAGCTCACCCCAGACAGGGCGGAACTATGGCTACACCTTC. V and J are TRBV18 and TRBJ1-2; 7 positions match TRBD1. Germline V lookup: CDR1 KGHSH, CDR2 LQKENI. V was clipped by 3 bases and J by 2 bases; unmatched bases: 6. This CDR3 region has 15 residues. Full variable domain (remainder filled in from reference TRBV18 and TRBJ1-2): NAGVMQNPRHLVRRRGQEARLRCSPMKGHSHVYWYRQLPEEGLKFMVYLQKENIIDESGMPKERFSAEFPKEGPSILRIQQVVRGDSAAYFCASSPQTGRNYGYTFGSGTRLTVV.

CDR3 amino acids: CASSVPGTNTYEQYF. The CDR3 DNA reads as TGTGCCAGCAGTGTCCCCGGGACAAACACCTACGAGCAGTACTTC. The chain employs TRBV2 and TRBJ2-7, with D tentatively TRBD1 (6 bases). Trimming stripped 4 bases from V and 2 bases from J, with 15 bases between. Looked up from germline, CDR1 is SNHLY and CDR2 is FYNNEI. The length of the CDR3 is 15 residues.

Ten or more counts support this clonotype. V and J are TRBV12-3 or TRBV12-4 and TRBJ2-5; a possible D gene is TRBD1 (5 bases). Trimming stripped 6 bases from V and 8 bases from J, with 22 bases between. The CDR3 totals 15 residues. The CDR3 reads CASSPGAMGLETQYF. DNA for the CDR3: TGTGCCAGCAGCCCTGGGGCCATGGGCCTGGAAACCCAGTACTTC.

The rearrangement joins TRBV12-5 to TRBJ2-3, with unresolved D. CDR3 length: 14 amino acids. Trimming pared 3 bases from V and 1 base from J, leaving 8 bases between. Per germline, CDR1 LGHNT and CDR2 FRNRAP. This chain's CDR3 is CASGLYSGTDTQYF. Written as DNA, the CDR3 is TGTGCTAGTGGTTTATACAGCGGCACAGATACGCAGTATTTT.

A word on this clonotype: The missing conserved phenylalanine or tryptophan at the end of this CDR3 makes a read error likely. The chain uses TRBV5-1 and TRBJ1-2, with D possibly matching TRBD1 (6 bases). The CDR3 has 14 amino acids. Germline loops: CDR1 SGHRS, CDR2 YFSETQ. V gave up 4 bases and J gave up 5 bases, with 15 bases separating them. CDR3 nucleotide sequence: TGCGCCAGCAGCCCAGGGGACGGAATATATGGCTACACCTGC. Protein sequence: CASSPGDGIYGYTC.

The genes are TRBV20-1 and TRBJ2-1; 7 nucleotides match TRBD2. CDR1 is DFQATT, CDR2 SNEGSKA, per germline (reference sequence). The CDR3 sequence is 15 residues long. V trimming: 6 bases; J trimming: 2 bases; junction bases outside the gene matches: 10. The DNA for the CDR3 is TGCAGTGCCCCCCTGGGGGGGAGGACCTACAATGAGCAGTTCTTC. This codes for CSAPLGGRTYNEQFF.

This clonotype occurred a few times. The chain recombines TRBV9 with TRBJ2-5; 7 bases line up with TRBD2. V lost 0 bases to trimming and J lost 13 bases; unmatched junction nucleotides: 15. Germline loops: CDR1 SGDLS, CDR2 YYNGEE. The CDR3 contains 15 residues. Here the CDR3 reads CASSVAGGGGYERYF. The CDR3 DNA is TGTGCCAGCAGCGTAGCGGGCGGGGGAGGATACGAGCGGTACTTC.

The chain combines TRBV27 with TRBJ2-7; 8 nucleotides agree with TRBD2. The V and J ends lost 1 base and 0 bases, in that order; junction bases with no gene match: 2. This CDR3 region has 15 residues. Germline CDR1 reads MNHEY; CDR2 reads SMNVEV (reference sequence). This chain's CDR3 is CASSLFRGGSYEQYF. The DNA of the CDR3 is TGTGCCAGCAGTTTATTCCGGGGGGGCTCCTACGAGCAGTACTTC.

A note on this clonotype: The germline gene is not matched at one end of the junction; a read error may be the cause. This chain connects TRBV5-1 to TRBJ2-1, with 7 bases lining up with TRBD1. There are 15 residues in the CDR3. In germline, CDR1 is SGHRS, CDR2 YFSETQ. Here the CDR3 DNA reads TGCGCCAGCGGCTTGGCAGGACAGGTGGGCAATGAGCAGTTCTTC. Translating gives CASGLAGQVGNEQFF.

CDR3 in DNA: TGTGCCAGCAGTAATACAGTGGGGCGGCGGGAGACCCAGTACTTC. As protein: CASSNTVGRRETQYF. This chain uses TRBV27 with TRBJ2-5; possible D gene TRBD1, 5 bases. Trimming took off 5 bases at V and 5 bases at J, with 18 bases between the two ends. Per the germline V gene, CDR1 is MNHEY and CDR2 is SMNVEV (reference sequence). The CDR3 runs to 15 residues.

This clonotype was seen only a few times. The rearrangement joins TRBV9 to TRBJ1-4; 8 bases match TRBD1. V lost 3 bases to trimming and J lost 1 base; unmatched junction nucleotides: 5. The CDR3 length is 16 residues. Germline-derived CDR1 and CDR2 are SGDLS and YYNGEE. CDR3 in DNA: TGTGCCAGCAGCGCCGGACAGGGCTTAACTAATGAAAAACTGTTTTTT. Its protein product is CASSAGQGLTNEKLFF.

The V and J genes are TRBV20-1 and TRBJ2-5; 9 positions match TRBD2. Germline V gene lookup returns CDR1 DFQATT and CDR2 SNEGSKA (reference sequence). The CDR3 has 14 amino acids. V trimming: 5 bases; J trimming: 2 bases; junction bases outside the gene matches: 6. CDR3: CSAVRTSVQETQYF. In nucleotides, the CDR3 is TGCAGTGCTGTCCGGACTAGCGTGCAAGAGACCCAGTACTTC.

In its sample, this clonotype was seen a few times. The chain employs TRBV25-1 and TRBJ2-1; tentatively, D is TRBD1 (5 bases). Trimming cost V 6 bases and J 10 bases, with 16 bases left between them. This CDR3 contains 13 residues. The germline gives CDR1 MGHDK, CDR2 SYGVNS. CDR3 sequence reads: CASRLIQGYEQFF. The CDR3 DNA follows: TGTGCCAGCAGACTAATCCAGGGCTACGAGCAGTTCTTC.

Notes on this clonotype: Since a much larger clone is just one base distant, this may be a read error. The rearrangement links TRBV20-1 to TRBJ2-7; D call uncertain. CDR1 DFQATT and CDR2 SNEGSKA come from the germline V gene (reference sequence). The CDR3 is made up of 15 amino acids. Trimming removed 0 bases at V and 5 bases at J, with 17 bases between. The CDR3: CSARDSRTKPNEQYV. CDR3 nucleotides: TGCAGTGCTAGAGATAGTCGGACCAAACCTAACGAGCAGTACGTC.